These 17 T cell receptor beta chains were sequenced from one sample in a study of blood T cell repertoires in COVID-19. Profiling relied on immunoSEQ multiplex PCR, and the TCRdb table lists in-frame clones only, not all of them. The sample lists about 180,000 clones; roughly 75% were seen once. The sample consisted of peripheral blood. Source of these receptors: a man between 70 and 80 years old with active or convalescent COVID-19.

The genes are TRBV5-1 and TRBJ1-4; tentatively, D is TRBD1 (6 bases). Germline V lookup: CDR1 SGHRS, CDR2 YFSETQ. The germline V and J ends were trimmed by 3 bases and 8 bases, with 17 bases remaining between them. This CDR3 has 15 amino acids. The DNA of the CDR3 is TGCGCCAGCAGCTCTGCTCAGACAGGCGAAGAAAAACTGTTTTTT. This codes for CASSSAQTGEEKLFF. Combining the CDR3 with reference TRBV5-1 and TRBJ1-4 gives the whole variable domain KAGVTQTPRYLIKTRGQQVTLSCSPISGHRSVSWYQQTPGQGLQFLFEYFSETQRNKGNFPGRFSGRQFSNSRSEMNVSTLELGDSALYLCASSSAQTGEEKLFFGSGTQLSVL.

The rearrangement links TRBV7-2 to TRBJ1-5; tentative D call: TRBD1 (5 bases). V lost 3 bases to trimming and J lost 14 bases, with 11 bases between them. The CDR3 is made up of 11 amino acids. Germline V lookup: CDR1 SGHTA, CDR2 FQGNSA. CDR3 sequence: CASSLGTDKHF. The CDR3 region has the DNA TGTGCCAGCAGCTTGGGCACGGACAAGCATTTT. The variable domain in full, with the rest retrieved from reference TRBV7-2 and TRBJ1-5, is GAGVSQSPSNKVTEKGKDVELRCDPISGHTALYWYRQSLGQGLEFLIYFQGNSAPDKSGLPSDRFSAERTGGSVSTLTIQRTQQEDSAVYLCASSLGTDKHFGDGTRLSIL.

A single count supports this clone. The chain links TRBV7-8 to TRBJ1-2, with TRBD1 matching 9 bases. This CDR3 spans 15 amino acids. Trimming at V came to 3 bases and at J to 3 bases, leaving 5 bases not matched to a gene. Germline CDR1 SGHVS, CDR2 FQNEAQ. CDR3 in DNA: TGTGCCAGCAGCTTGGGGGACAGGGCAGACTATGGCTACACCTTC. Its translation: CASSLGDRADYGYTF. Filled out from reference TRBV7-8 and TRBJ1-2, the complete variable domain reads GAGVSQSPRYKVAKRGQDVALRCDPISGHVSLFWYQQALGQGPEFLTYFQNEAQLDKSGLPSDRFFAERPEGSVSTLKIQRTQQEDSAVYLCASSLGDRADYGYTFGSGTRLTVV.

This rearrangement joins TRBV29-1 to TRBJ1-2, with 12 bases that match TRBD1. The germline CDR1 and CDR2 sequences are SQVTM and ANQGSEA. V trimming: 6 bases; J trimming: 8 bases; junction bases outside the gene matches: 7. The CDR3 spans 13 residues. The CDR3 spells CSVVGQGARGYTF. The CDR3 DNA sequence: TGCAGCGTCGTGGGACAGGGGGCGCGAGGCTACACCTTC.

V is TRBV3-1 (or the pseudogene TRBV3-2) and J is TRBJ2-3, with TRBD1 as a possible D gene (6 bases). CDR1 and CDR2 from the germline V gene are LGHDT and YNNKEL (reference sequence). With 4 bases removed from V and 0 bases from J, the gap between germline ends came to 17 bases. The CDR3 length is 17 residues. DNA for the CDR3: TGTGCCAGCAGCCCCCTCAGGGGCGCGGAAAGCACAGATACGCAGTATTTT. Translating it yields CASSPLRGAESTDTQYF.

The J gene is TRBJ2-2, the V gene TRBV5-1, with D hard to call. Trimming left V 0 bases short and J 6 bases short, with 15 bases between. The CDR3 sequence is 16 residues long. Germline V gives CDR1 SGHRS, CDR2 YFSETQ. CDR3 in DNA: TGCGCCAGCAGCTTGGACCGGGTTAATTATCCCGGGGAGCTGTTTTTT. The encoded protein is CASSLDRVNYPGELFF.

This clone was observed a handful of times. V is TRBV24-1 and J is TRBJ1-6, with D maybe TRBD1 (5 bases). V was clipped by 5 bases and J by 7 bases, with 23 bases between them. The CDR3 has 18 residues. Germline values: CDR1 KGHDR, CDR2 SFDVKD. CDR3 nucleotides: TGTGCCACCAGTGGGGGCGTAAGGGAAGGGCTAGTCAATTCACCCCTCCACTTT. Residues: CATSGGVREGLVNSPLHF.

On this clone: Other DNA sequences in the sample encode the same CDR3. This chain joins TRBV6-5 and TRBJ2-7, with TRBD1 matching 10 bases. V lost 6 bases to trimming and J lost 4 bases; unmatched junction nucleotides: 9. CDR1 is MNHEY and CDR2 is SVGAGI in the germline V gene. The CDR3 is made up of 15 amino acids. The CDR3 bases are TGTGCCAGCAGCCCATCCGGGACAGGGGAATACGAGCAGTACTTC. It translates to CASSPSGTGEYEQYF.

The chain joins TRBV21-1 to TRBJ2-7; TRBD2 was called by the table and not checked on the DNA. TRBV21-1 is recorded as a pseudogene. The CDR3 extends over 10 amino acids. The CDR3 nucleotides are TGTGCCAGCACTATCTACGAGCAGTACTTC. Translating gives CASTIYEQYF.

This chain connects TRBV4-2 to TRBJ2-1; 8 positions match TRBD2. Looked up from germline, CDR1 is LGHNA and CDR2 is YNFKEQ. J was trimmed by 5 bases and V by 1 base; bases with no gene match: 4. The CDR3 sequence is 15 residues long. CDR3 in amino acids: CASSQGTSGHNEQFF. In DNA, the CDR3 is TGTGCCAGCAGCCAAGGAACTAGCGGCCACAATGAGCAGTTCTTC.

This chain joins TRBV4-3 and TRBJ1-2, with 7 positions matching TRBD1. The CDR3 totals 14 residues. Trimming cost V 2 bases and J 4 bases; bases outside gene matches: 4. From germline, CDR1 is LGHNA and CDR2 YSLEER. The CDR3 sequence: CASSQLGQAYGYTF. In DNA form, the CDR3 reads TGCGCCAGCAGCCAACTTGGACAGGCCTATGGCTACACCTTC.

The rearrangement joins TRBV10-3 to TRBJ1-2, with D perhaps matching TRBD1 (6 bases). Trimming stripped 3 bases from V and 6 bases from J, with 17 bases between. This CDR3 is 15 amino acids long. Germline CDR1 ENHRY, CDR2 SYGVKD. CDR3 protein: CAISDKTGSEHGYTF. In nucleotides, the CDR3 is TGTGCCATCAGTGACAAGACAGGTAGCGAGCATGGCTACACCTTC.

CDR3 sequence: CASSPVIAGAPEQFF. Written as DNA, the CDR3 is TGTGCCAGCAGCCCAGTAATAGCGGGGGCCCCGGAGCAGTTCTTC. The V and J genes are TRBV3-1 (or the pseudogene TRBV3-2) and TRBJ2-1; 9 bases map to TRBD2. The CDR3 runs 15 residues. The junction had 11 bases not matched to a gene; V was cut back by 4 bases and J by 10 bases. Germline assignment: CDR1 LGHDT and CDR2 YNNKEL (reference sequence).

The chain employs TRBV5-1 and TRBJ1-5, with D tentatively TRBD1 (6 bases). Trimming took 0 bases from V and 6 from J, leaving 25 bases between them. This CDR3 has 19 amino acids. Germline CDR1 reads SGHRS; CDR2 reads YFSETQ. CDR3 sequence reads: CASSLGSRDTGSFGQPQHF. In DNA, the CDR3 is TGCGCCAGCAGCTTGGGTTCCCGAGACACAGGGTCGTTCGGTCAGCCCCAGCATTTT.

The chain couples TRBV5-1 to TRBJ2-5; 8 nucleotides align to TRBD1. The V gene's germline CDR1 is SGHRS and CDR2 YFSETQ. This CDR3 comprises 14 residues. The V and J ends lost 2 bases and 0 bases, in that order; junction bases with no gene match: 0. CDR3 in amino acids: CASSLQGDQETQYF. The CDR3 nucleotides are TGCGCCAGCAGCTTACAGGGGGACCAAGAGACCCAGTACTTC.

V is TRBV19 and J is TRBJ2-4, with no clear D. The V gene lost 1 base and the J gene lost 9 bases, with 10 bases spanning the gap. Germline V gene sequence: CDR1 LNHDA, CDR2 SQIVND (reference sequence). The CDR3 contains 13 residues. CDR3 bases: TGTGCCAGTAGTATAGTTTCCTCTTCCATTCAGTACTTC. It yields the protein CASSIVSSSIQYF.

The chain employs TRBV5-1 and TRBJ2-5; 7 bases are shared with TRBD2. The germline V gene encodes CDR1 SGHRS and CDR2 YFSETQ. This CDR3 region has 14 residues. After removal of 4 bases from V and 2 bases from J, the junction contained 5 bases not matched to a gene. The CDR3 spells CASSNGAGQETQYF. The DNA of the CDR3 is TGCGCCAGCAGCAACGGAGCGGGACAAGAGACCCAGTACTTC.